Detailed here is one T cell receptor (beta chain). In the PCR, 60 Vbeta and 13 Jbeta primers were used. Clones were read by immunoSEQ multiplex PCR, and TCRdb kept only the in-frame ones, dropping some. The table includes about 170,000 clones, 75% to 90% detected once. The data originate from a study of cytomegalovirus exposure and HLA in healthy donors. This receptor was taken from a male donor in good health and CMV-seronegative. The specimen was PBMCs.

CDR3 nucleotide sequence: TGCGCCAGCAGCCCGCGGCCAACTAATGAAAAACTGTTTTTT. Its translation: CASSPRPTNEKLFF. The chain recombines TRBV5-1 with TRBJ1-4; D uncertain. CDR1 SGHRS and CDR2 YFSETQ come from the germline V gene. Trimming took 4 bases from V and 0 from J, leaving 7 bases between them. This CDR3 contains 14 residues.